Shown below are 20 T cell receptor beta chains from a single sample sequenced in a study of blood T cell repertoires in COVID-19. The data were produced by immunoSEQ multiplex PCR, yet TCRdb's version contains in-frame clones alone and is incomplete. The sample holds over 150,000 clones, approximately 84% seen once. The sequenced sample consisted of peripheral blood. The receptor source for this set is a human donor with acute or convalescent COVID-19. The donor label of this sample is uncertain.

In the case of this clone: The same CDR3 arises from other DNA sequences in this sample as well. V usage is TRBV7-3 and J usage is TRBJ2-3, with TRBD2 as a possible D gene (5 bases). The V end was cut by 0 bases, the J end by 1 base, with 5 bases between. CDR3 length: 14 residues. Germline V gene data show CDR1 as SGHTA and CDR2 as FQGTGA. This CDR3 reads CASSLTSGTDTQYF. DNA of the CDR3: TGTGCCAGCAGCTTAACTAGCGGCACAGATACGCAGTATTTT.

The chain couples TRBV5-4 to TRBJ1-3; D is possibly TRBD1 (6 bases). The V end was cut by 2 bases, the J end by 2 bases, with 14 bases between. This CDR3 is 16 amino acids long. CDR1 is SGHNT, CDR2 YYREEE, per germline (reference sequence). Written as DNA, the CDR3 is TGTGCCAGCAGCTTTATCGGGGGGGCGCCTGGAAACACCATATATTTT. This encodes CASSFIGGAPGNTIYF.

The chain carries TRBV19 and TRBJ2-3; D remains ambiguous. The CDR3 runs 14 residues. V lost 3 bases to trimming and J lost 4 bases, with 11 bases between them. Germline V lookup: CDR1 LNHDA, CDR2 SQIVND (reference sequence). CDR3 amino acids: CASSIRRESDTQYF. The CDR3 DNA sequence: TGTGCCAGTAGTATCCGTCGTGAGTCAGATACGCAGTATTTT. Using reference TRBV19 and TRBJ2-3 for the parts outside the CDR3, the full variable domain is DGGITQSPKYLFRKEGQNVTLSCEQNLNHDAMYWYRQDPGQGLRLIYYSQIVNDFQKGDIAEGYSVSREKKESFPLTVTSAQKNPTAFYLCASSIRRESDTQYFGPGTRLTVL.

The chain combines TRBV30 with TRBJ2-7; TRBD2 matches 12 bases. V gave up 2 bases and J gave up 2 bases; unmatched junction bases: 7. The length of the CDR3 is 16 residues. Germline-derived CDR1 and CDR2 are GTSNPN and SVGIG (reference sequence). CDR3 loop: CAWSPSTSGRPYEQYF. For the CDR3, the DNA is TGTGCCTGGAGTCCTTCCACTAGCGGGAGGCCCTACGAGCAGTACTTC.

This chain links TRBV6-2 or TRBV6-3 with TRBJ1-1; D remains ambiguous. Trimming took off 0 bases at V and 1 base at J, with 6 bases between the two ends. The CDR3 consists of 14 residues. Germline CDR1 MNHEY, CDR2 SVGEGT. The CDR3 region has the DNA TGTGCCAGCAGTTACTCTTGGCAGAACACTGAAGCTTTCTTT. Protein: CASSYSWQNTEAFF.

The chain's CDR3 is CATATGLNQPQHF. In nucleotides, the CDR3 is TGTGCCACCGCGACAGGGTTGAATCAGCCCCAGCATTTT. This chain links TRBV24-1 with TRBJ1-5; 7 nucleotides align to TRBD1. CDR3 length: 13 residues. Trimming removed 9 bases from V and 4 bases from J; junction bases left unmatched: 5. Germline V gene data show CDR1 as KGHDR and CDR2 as SFDVKD.

The chain employs TRBV5-3 and TRBJ1-1, with TRBD1 matching 7 bases. TRBV5-3 is an ORF; its function is uncertain. The V and J ends lost 4 bases and 1 base, in that order; junction bases with no gene match: 10. The CDR3 has 16 amino acids. The CDR3 sequence: CARSPDRESGNTEAFF. The CDR3 DNA reads TGTGCCAGAAGCCCTGACAGGGAGAGCGGGAACACTGAAGCTTTCTTT.

The chain joins TRBV18 to TRBJ2-2; 11 bases line up with TRBD1. Germline CDR1 reads KGHSH; CDR2 reads LQKENI. V dropped 4 bases and J dropped 3; count of bases not matched to a gene: 1. The CDR3 consists of 15 residues. The CDR3 spells CASSRTGGDTGELFF. The CDR3 DNA is TGTGCCAGCTCACGGACAGGGGGCGACACCGGGGAGCTGTTTTTT.

This clone was found once. The rearrangement links TRBV27 to TRBJ2-3; D gene unclear. The V gene lost 7 bases and the J gene lost 5 bases, with 7 bases spanning the gap. CDR1 MNHEY and CDR2 SMNVEV come from the germline V gene (reference sequence). CDR3 length: 11 residues. The CDR3 here is CASNSRDTQYF. CDR3 nucleotide sequence: TGTGCCAGCAACTCGAGAGATACGCAGTATTTT.

This clone was picked up a small number of times. V gene TRBV5-4 combines with J gene TRBJ1-6; TRBD1 matches 8 bases. Germline assignment: CDR1 SGHNT and CDR2 YYREEE (reference sequence). The CDR3 extends over 15 amino acids. J gave up 3 bases and V 5 bases, and 4 bases lay outside the gene matches. In DNA form, the CDR3 reads TGTGCCAGCAGTTATGGACAGGGCTATAATTCACCCCTCCACTTT. This encodes CASSYGQGYNSPLHF.

CDR3 in amino acids: CASSRGGPGDEQFF. The CDR3, as DNA: TGCGCCAGCAGCCGGGGAGGGCCTGGTGATGAGCAGTTCTTC. V is TRBV5-1 and J is TRBJ2-1, with 7 bases that match TRBD2. Looked up from germline, CDR1 is SGHRS and CDR2 is YFSETQ. V lost 4 bases to trimming and J lost 8 bases; unmatched junction nucleotides: 9. CDR3 length equals 14 residues.

V usage is TRBV5-4 and J usage is TRBJ2-7, with 7 bases fitting TRBD1. The CDR3 covers 15 residues. Trimming at V came to 2 bases and at J to 4 bases, leaving 9 bases not matched to a gene. Germline V CDR1 and CDR2: SGHNT, YYREEE (reference sequence). The CDR3 spells CASSLPGQALYEQYF. In DNA form, the CDR3 reads TGTGCCAGCAGCTTACCCGGACAGGCGTTATACGAGCAGTACTTC.

The chain recombines TRBV4-2 with TRBJ2-2; D is perhaps TRBD1 (6 bases). The V end lost 3 bases, the J end lost 4 bases, and 18 bases lay between the germline ends. Looked up from germline, CDR1 is LGHNA and CDR2 is YNFKEQ. The CDR3 sequence is 17 residues long. The CDR3 region is CASSQGTGSGGTGELFF. The DNA of the CDR3 is TGTGCCAGCAGCCAGGGAACAGGGTCCGGTGGCACCGGGGAGCTGTTTTTT.

V usage is TRBV6-5 and J usage is TRBJ1-1; possibly TRBD1 for D (6 bases). CDR1 is MNHEY, CDR2 SVGAGI, per germline. The CDR3 is 13 residues long. Trimming took 7 bases from V and 11 from J, leaving 20 bases between them. The CDR3 sequence is CASTPLGGGDAFF. The CDR3 coding sequence is TGTGCCAGCACTCCCCTAGGGGGGGGTGACGCTTTCTTT.

The CDR3 region has the DNA TGTGCCAGCAGCGCCCGAACAGGGATCCCTAGCACAGATACGCAGTATTTT. Amino acids: CASSARTGIPSTDTQYF. This chain uses TRBV11-2 with TRBJ2-3; D might be TRBD1 (6 bases). V lost 5 bases and J 0 bases, leaving 18 bases between the germline ends. Germline V lookup: CDR1 SGHAT, CDR2 FQNNGV. The CDR3 consists of 17 residues.

The J gene is TRBJ1-1, the V gene TRBV28; D possibly corresponds to TRBD1 (6 bases). CDR3 length: 13 amino acids. V lost 5 bases, J lost 4 bases, and 11 bases lay in between. From germline, CDR1 is MDHEN and CDR2 SYDVKM. The CDR3 region is CASSNRVATEAFF. DNA of the CDR3: TGTGCCAGCAGTAACAGGGTTGCCACTGAAGCTTTCTTT.

The V call is TRBV28, the J call TRBJ1-2; 7 bases line up with TRBD1. The CDR3 extends over 13 amino acids. Germline V gene sequence: CDR1 MDHEN, CDR2 SYDVKM. Germline trimming cut 4 bases from V and 7 bases from J; bases unmatched to any gene: 6. CDR3 DNA sequence: TGTGCCAGCAGTTCCCGACAGGGAGCTGGCTACACCTTC. It codes for CASSSRQGAGYTF.

In its sample, this clone was seen once. The chain links TRBV5-1 to TRBJ1-2; 9 bases align to TRBD1. The CDR3 has 14 amino acids. Germline V gives CDR1 SGHRS, CDR2 YFSETQ. V lost 2 bases to trimming and J lost 8 bases; unmatched junction nucleotides: 7. The CDR3: CASSLETGGMGYTF. For the CDR3, the DNA is TGCGCCAGCAGCTTAGAGACAGGGGGAATGGGCTACACCTTC. The variable domain in full, completed from reference TRBV5-1 and TRBJ1-2, reads KAGVTQTPRYLIKTRGQQVTLSCSPISGHRSVSWYQQTPGQGLQFLFEYFSETQRNKGNFPGRFSGRQFSNSRSEMNVSTLELGDSALYLCASSLETGGMGYTFGSGTRLTVV.

Concerning this clone itself: Other DNA variants within this sample encode the same CDR3. The chain links TRBV6-5 to TRBJ1-2, with a weak D call TRBD1 (5 bases). CDR3 length equals 14 residues. V was trimmed by 0 bases and J by 2 bases, leaving 7 bases between them. The germline gives CDR1 MNHEY, CDR2 SVGAGI. The chain's CDR3 is CASSYSRGNYGYTF. In DNA, the CDR3 is TGTGCCAGCAGTTACTCGCGGGGGAACTATGGCTACACCTTC.

This clone has a single count. The same CDR3 arises from other DNA sequences in this sample as well. The chain is built from TRBV5-1 and TRBJ1-1, with TRBD1 matching over 9 bases. After removal of 0 bases from V and 5 bases from J, the junction contained 5 bases not matched to a gene. This CDR3 is built from 15 residues. CDR1 and CDR2 from the germline V gene are SGHRS and YFSETQ. The CDR3: CASSLATGGGTEAFF. DNA for the CDR3: TGCGCCAGCAGCTTGGCGACAGGGGGAGGGACTGAAGCTTTCTTT.